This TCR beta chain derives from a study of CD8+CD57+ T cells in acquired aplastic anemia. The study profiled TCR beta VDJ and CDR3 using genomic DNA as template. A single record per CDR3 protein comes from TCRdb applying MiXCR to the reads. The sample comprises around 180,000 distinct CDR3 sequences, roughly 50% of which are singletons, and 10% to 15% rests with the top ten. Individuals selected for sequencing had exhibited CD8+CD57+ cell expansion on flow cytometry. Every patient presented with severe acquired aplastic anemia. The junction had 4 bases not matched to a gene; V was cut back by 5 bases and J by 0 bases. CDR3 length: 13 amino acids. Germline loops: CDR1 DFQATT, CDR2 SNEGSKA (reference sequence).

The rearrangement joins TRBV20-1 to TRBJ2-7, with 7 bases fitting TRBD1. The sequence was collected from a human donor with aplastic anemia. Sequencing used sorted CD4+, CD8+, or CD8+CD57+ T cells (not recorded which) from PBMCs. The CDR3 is CSAPTGRSYEQYF. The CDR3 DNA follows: TGCAGTGCTCCGACAGGGCGCTCCTACGAGCAGTACTTC.